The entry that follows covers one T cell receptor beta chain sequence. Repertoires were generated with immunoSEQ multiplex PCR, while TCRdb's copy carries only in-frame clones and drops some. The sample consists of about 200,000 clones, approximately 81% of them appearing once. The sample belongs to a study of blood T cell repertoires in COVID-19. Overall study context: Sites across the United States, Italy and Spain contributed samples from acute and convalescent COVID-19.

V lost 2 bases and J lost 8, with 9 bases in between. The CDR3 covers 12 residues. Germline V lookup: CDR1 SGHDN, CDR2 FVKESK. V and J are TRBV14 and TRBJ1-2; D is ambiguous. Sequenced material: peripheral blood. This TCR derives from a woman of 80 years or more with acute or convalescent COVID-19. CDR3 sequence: CASSQPPGGYTF. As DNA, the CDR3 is TGTGCCAGCAGCCAACCCCCCGGGGGCTACACCTTC.